Each of the 9 T cell receptor beta chains below was sequenced from the same sample in a study of cytomegalovirus exposure and HLA in healthy donors. Using immunoSEQ multiplex PCR, the repertoire was profiled, and TCRdb retains in-frame clones only, with some absent. Of about 44,000 clones listed, over 85% are singletons. The specimen was PBMCs. These receptors were taken from a woman aged 18 to 35 in good health and CMV-seronegative.

This sequence joins TRBV28 and TRBJ1-1, with D perhaps TRBD1 (5 bases). In germline, CDR1 is MDHEN, CDR2 SYDVKM. The CDR3 spans 14 residues. Deletions cut 5 bases from V and 3 bases from J, with 13 bases between. CDR3 amino acids: CASSATGAHTEAFF. The CDR3 region has the DNA TGTGCCAGCAGTGCTACAGGAGCTCACACTGAAGCTTTCTTT.

The CDR3 is CASSLVEGVTGELFF. CDR3 coding DNA: TGTGCCAGCAGCTTAGTTGAAGGGGTAACCGGGGAGCTGTTTTTT. The J gene is TRBJ2-2, the V gene TRBV7-2; tentative D call: TRBD1 (5 bases). V gave up 1 base and J gave up 5 bases, with 11 bases separating them. The CDR3 runs to 15 residues. Per the germline V gene, CDR1 is SGHTA and CDR2 is FQGNSA.

This clone was found once. The V and J genes are TRBV27 and TRBJ2-7; the match to TRBD2 covers 10 bases. V was pared by 5 bases and J by 0 bases, with 10 bases of the junction left unmatched. From germline, CDR1 is MNHEY and CDR2 SMNVEV (reference sequence). The CDR3 extends over 17 amino acids. The CDR3 bases are TGTGCCAGCAGTACACCCTCTAGCGGGGGAGCCTCCTACGAGCAGTACTTC. Protein: CASSTPSSGGASYEQYF.

The chain is built from TRBV5-6 and TRBJ1-4; 7 bases map to TRBD1. The V gene's germline CDR1 is SGHDT and CDR2 YYEEEE. Trimming at V came to 3 bases and at J to 8 bases, leaving 13 bases not matched to a gene. This CDR3 is 16 amino acids long. The CDR3 coding sequence is TGTGCCAGCAGCTCCCTGCCGGGCCAGGGGGAGGAAAAACTGTTTTTT. Its protein is CASSSLPGQGEEKLFF.

The chain employs TRBV14 and TRBJ2-3; 8 bases are shared with TRBD1. Germline CDR1 and CDR2: SGHDN and FVKESK. The junction had 9 bases not matched to a gene; V was cut back by 4 bases and J by 6 bases. This CDR3 region has 15 residues. The CDR3: CASSPGQGLGDTQYF. Written as DNA, the CDR3 is TGTGCCAGCAGCCCAGGACAGGGTTTGGGGGATACGCAGTATTTT.

The chain has TRBV7-9 and TRBJ2-5; a weak D match, TRBD2 (5 bases). The ends were cut back, 1 base at V and 1 base at J, with 16 bases in the middle. The CDR3 covers 17 residues. The germline CDR1 and CDR2 sequences are SEHNR and FQNEAQ (reference sequence). The CDR3 nucleotides read TGTGCCAGCAGCTTAGACGCACCGGTGGCGGGCCAAGAGACCCAGTACTTC. Amino acid sequence: CASSLDAPVAGQETQYF.

The chain carries TRBV6-5 and TRBJ1-3; possibly TRBD1 for D (5 bases). CDR3 length: 14 amino acids. The V gene's germline CDR1 is MNHEY and CDR2 SVGAGI. Trimming took 6 bases from V and 4 from J, leaving 13 bases between them. In nucleotides, the CDR3 is TGTGCCAGCAGCCACGGGGGATCCGGAAACACCATATATTTT. It encodes CASSHGGSGNTIYF.

CDR3 bases: TGTGCCAGTGACAAAACAGGGGAGACCGGGGAGCTGTTTTTT. Translated, it gives CASDKTGETGELFF. V usage is TRBV2 and J usage is TRBJ2-2, with TRBD1 matching over 7 bases. CDR3 length: 14 amino acids. CDR1 is SNHLY, CDR2 FYNNEI, per germline. J was trimmed by 5 bases and V by 9 bases; bases with no gene match: 9.

This chain uses TRBV15 with TRBJ2-3, with a possible D match to TRBD2 (6 bases). Looked up from germline, CDR1 is LNHNV and CDR2 is YYDKDF (reference sequence). V was trimmed by 9 bases and J by 0 bases, leaving 10 bases between them. This CDR3 is 13 amino acids long. DNA of the CDR3: TGTGCCACGCGGAGGGTGAGCACAGATACGCAGTATTTT. This translates into CATRRVSTDTQYF.